A single sample is the source of the 22 T cell receptor beta chains below, sequenced in a study of blood T cells in healthy people across ages. With a J-beta primer mix and a sample-barcoded 5' primer, a second PCR ran about 7 to 12 cycles. Each CDR3 protein is one row after TCRdb ran MiXCR on the 5' RACE reads. The repertoire holds 920,000 or so distinct CDR3 sequences, with 35% to 55% as singletons. The sequenced sample consisted of blood. These receptors were taken from an older woman in good health.

Concerning this clonotype itself: At one end, the junction sequence differs from germline, possibly due to a read error. The chain employs TRBV12-3 or TRBV12-4 and TRBJ2-5; D might be TRBD1 or TRBD2, each matching 7 bases. CDR3 length equals 13 residues. CDR3 nucleotides: TGCGCCAGCGGGATGACAGGGACAGAGACCCAGTACTTC. Its translation: CASGMTGTETQYF.

This sequence joins TRBV10-3 and TRBJ2-7; no clear D gene. The V and J ends lost 2 bases and 6 bases respectively, with 8 bases between them. Germline loops: CDR1 ENHRY, CDR2 SYGVKD. This CDR3 comprises 12 residues. This chain's CDR3 is CAISEVSFEQYF. The DNA of the CDR3 is TGTGCCATCAGTGAGGTCTCTTTCGAGCAGTACTTC.

The sample holds a few counts of this clonotype. This chain links TRBV2 with TRBJ1-2; the D is unclear. V shed 6 bases and J shed 4 bases, with 18 bases lying between them. This CDR3 is 15 amino acids long. Germline CDR1 is SNHLY and CDR2 is FYNNEI. CDR3 DNA sequence: TGTGCCAGCAGACCCGTCAATTGGGTTACCTATGGCTACACCTTC. Its protein product is CASRPVNWVTYGYTF. Using reference TRBV2 and TRBJ1-2 for the parts outside the CDR3, the full variable domain is EPEVTQTPSHQVTQMGQEVILRCVPISNHLYFYWYRQILGQKVEFLVSFYNNEISEKSEIFDDQFSVERPDGSNFTLKIRSTKLEDSAMYFCASRPVNWVTYGYTFGSGTRLTVV.

This clonotype has at least ten counts. The chain couples TRBV7-6 to TRBJ1-2, with TRBD1 identical over 12 bases. Germline loops: CDR1 SGHVS, CDR2 FNYEAQ. The V segment lost 4 bases and the J segment 4 bases; nucleotides outside the gene matches: 4. CDR3 length: 15 amino acids. The CDR3 spells CASSSGQGAFYGYTF. CDR3 sequence (DNA): TGTGCCAGCAGCTCGGGACAGGGGGCTTTCTATGGCTACACCTTC. Looking up the rest from reference TRBV7-6 and TRBJ1-2 gives the full variable domain: GAGVSQSPRYKVTKRGQDVALRCDPISGHVSLYWYRQALGQGPEFLTYFNYEAQQDKSGLPNDRFSAERPEGSISTLTIQRTEQRDSAMYRCASSSGQGAFYGYTFGSGTRLTVV.

The chain links TRBV24-1 to TRBJ2-1; D gene uncertain. V was trimmed by 9 bases and J by 10 bases, leaving 3 bases between them. The CDR3 has 8 amino acids. The germline V gene has CDR1 KGHDR and CDR2 SFDVKD. This CDR3 is CATGEQFF. CDR3 nucleotides: TGTGCCACCGGAGAGCAGTTCTTC.

The rearrangement uses TRBV7-9 and TRBJ1-2; D is ambiguous. Trimming stripped 7 bases from V and 4 bases from J, with 13 bases between. Looked up from germline, CDR1 is SEHNR and CDR2 is FQNEAQ (reference sequence). The CDR3 runs to 13 residues. CDR3 region: CASMRGSGYGYTF. For the CDR3, the DNA is TGTGCCAGCATGCGGGGAAGTGGCTATGGCTACACCTTC.

This clonotype showed up just a few times. The rearrangement links TRBV9 to TRBJ2-7, with D perhaps TRBD1 (5 bases). The J call is in doubt because the DNA end fits TRBJ2-5 better. This CDR3 spans 14 amino acids. The germline V gene encodes CDR1 SGDLS and CDR2 YYNGEE. As DNA, the CDR3 is TGTGCCAGCAGCGTTGGGCAGGGAACAGAGACCCAGTACTTC. Translation: CASSVGQGTETQYF.

The rearrangement links TRBV6-6 to TRBJ2-7; a possible D gene is TRBD2 (5 bases). Trimming cost V 10 bases and J 0 bases, with 10 bases left between them. The CDR3 contains 12 residues. The germline gives CDR1 MNHNY, CDR2 SVGAGI (reference sequence). The CDR3 loop is CATHSGSYEQYF. In nucleotides, the CDR3 is TGTGCCACGCACAGCGGCTCCTACGAGCAGTACTTC.

This clonotype was seen only once. The chain combines TRBV20-1 with TRBJ2-5; no clear D gene. This CDR3 spans 15 amino acids. Looked up from germline, CDR1 is DFQATT and CDR2 is SNEGSKA (reference sequence). V was cut by 4 bases and J by 2 bases, with 17 bases left in between. CDR3 in amino acids: CSATPRVQDQETQYF. In DNA form, the CDR3 reads TGCAGTGCTACCCCACGGGTGCAGGATCAAGAGACCCAGTACTTC.

The chain couples TRBV6-1 to TRBJ2-3; TRBD2 aligns across 9 bases. This CDR3 comprises 17 residues. Germline CDR1 MNHNS, CDR2 SASEGT. The ends lost 6 bases at V and 3 bases at J; junction bases unmatched: 13. The CDR3 nucleotides read TGTGCCAGCAGCCCCATCAGGATAGCGGGAGCAACAGATACGCAGTATTTT. This translates into CASSPIRIAGATDTQYF.

This clonotype was observed a handful of times. This chain uses TRBV6-2 or TRBV6-3 with TRBJ1-5, with a possible D match to TRBD1 (6 bases). Germline V gene sequence: CDR1 MNHEY, CDR2 SVGEGT. This CDR3 has 15 residues. The germline V and J ends were trimmed by 8 bases and 6 bases, with 20 bases remaining between them. Written as DNA, the CDR3 is TGTGCCAGCTGTGGGGGGGCCGACGTGGCTCAGCCCCAGCATTTT. Its protein product is CASCGGADVAQPQHF.

The CDR3 DNA reads TGCGCCAGCAGCCCCCAGGGACAGGGGGCTCGTAATTCACCCCTCCACTTT. This gives the protein CASSPQGQGARNSPLHF. The chain couples TRBV5-1 to TRBJ1-6; 12 bases fit TRBD1. This CDR3 spans 17 amino acids. The V segment lost 4 bases and the J segment 6 bases; nucleotides outside the gene matches: 8. Germline loops: CDR1 SGHRS, CDR2 YFSETQ.

The chain has TRBV19 and TRBJ2-7; 9 bases align to TRBD2. The germline V gene has CDR1 LNHDA and CDR2 SQIVND (reference sequence). The CDR3 is 17 residues long. After removal of 1 base from V and 7 bases from J, the junction contained 14 bases not matched to a gene. This CDR3 reads CASSIVAAGGPRGEQYF. The CDR3 DNA follows: TGTGCCAGTAGTATAGTAGCGGCGGGAGGGCCACGGGGAGAGCAGTACTTC. Complete variable domain (other parts from reference TRBV19 and TRBJ2-7): DGGITQSPKYLFRKEGQNVTLSCEQNLNHDAMYWYRQDPGQGLRLIYYSQIVNDFQKGDIAEGYSVSREKKESFPLTVTSAQKNPTAFYLCASSIVAAGGPRGEQYFGPGTRLTVT.

The chain combines TRBV6-5 with TRBJ2-7; 7 bases agree with TRBD1. Germline CDR1 and CDR2: MNHEY and SVGAGI. The CDR3 is made up of 13 amino acids. Unmatched junction bases numbered 9, after V lost 6 bases and J lost 7 bases. The CDR3 DNA is TGTGCCAGCAGAAGGGACAGCCCTCGAGAGCAGTACTTC. Encoded protein: CASRRDSPREQYF.

This clonotype has only a few counts. V and J are TRBV6-1 and TRBJ2-3, with D tentatively TRBD2 (5 bases). CDR3 length equals 13 residues. V was trimmed by 6 bases and J by 4 bases, leaving 11 bases between them. Germline CDR1 reads MNHNS; CDR2 reads SASEGT. In DNA, the CDR3 is TGTGCCAGCAGCTCCGGACTGTCAGATACGCAGTATTTT. It is translated as CASSSGLSDTQYF.

This clonotype was picked up a small number of times. The gene calls are TRBV6-4 and TRBJ2-7, with D uncertain. V was shortened by 0 bases and J by 3 bases, with 3 bases between the two germline ends. The germline V gene has CDR1 MRHNA and CDR2 SNTAGT. The CDR3 consists of 12 residues. CDR3 region: CASSDSDYEQYF. The CDR3 DNA is TGTGCCAGCAGTGACTCCGACTACGAGCAGTACTTC.

The V and J genes are TRBV20-1 and TRBJ1-4, with a possible D match to TRBD1 (6 bases). Germline values: CDR1 DFQATT, CDR2 SNEGSKA (reference sequence). Trimming removed 6 bases from V and 7 bases from J, with 9 bases in between. This CDR3 region has 11 residues. The CDR3 loop is CSAGGPEKLFF. The CDR3 nucleotides read TGCAGTGCCGGGGGCCCTGAAAAACTGTTTTTT.

With respect to this clonotype: This CDR3 is missing its conserved last phenylalanine or tryptophan, likely due to a read error. The chain is built from TRBV20-1 and TRBJ2-5, with 9 bases aligning to TRBD1. CDR3 size: 15 residues. Trimming removed 5 bases from V and 5 bases from J; junction bases left unmatched: 12. Germline-derived CDR1 and CDR2 are DFQATT and SNEGSKA (reference sequence). The CDR3 DNA reads as TGCAGTGCTTCGCCTGGGGACAGGGTGTATGAGACCCAGTACTAC. Encoded protein: CSASPGDRVYETQYY.

V gene TRBV14 combines with J gene TRBJ2-4; a weak D match, TRBD2 (7 bases). The DNA end is a closer match to TRBJ2-7, so the J assignment may be wrong. This CDR3 has 14 residues. In germline, CDR1 is SGHDN, CDR2 FVKESK. CDR3 nucleotide sequence: TGTGCCAGCAGCCACAGAGGGGGGGCTGTCGAGCAGTACTTC. Protein sequence: CASSHRGGAVEQYF.

This chain joins TRBV20-1 and TRBJ1-1, with a tentative D call TRBD1 (6 bases). Germline V lookup: CDR1 DFQATT, CDR2 SNEGSKA (reference sequence). V was clipped by 6 bases and J by 0 bases, with 11 bases between them. This CDR3 has 13 amino acids. DNA of the CDR3: TGCAGTGCCCTGGACAGCTTGAACACTGAAGCTTTCTTT. This gives the protein CSALDSLNTEAFF.

The gene calls are TRBV10-1 and TRBJ2-4; 7 nucleotides match TRBD1. CDR3 length equals 16 residues. V was pared by 2 bases and J by 4 bases, with 8 bases of the junction left unmatched. CDR1 and CDR2 from the germline V gene are WNHNN and SYGVQD (reference sequence). In DNA form, the CDR3 reads TGCGCCAGCAGTGAGGTCCCAACAGGGGCGAAAAACATTCAGTACTTC. It specifies CASSEVPTGAKNIQYF.

This chain links TRBV29-1 with TRBJ2-1; 7 bases line up with TRBD2. The CDR3 sequence is 16 residues long. The V segment lost 1 base and the J segment 8 bases; nucleotides outside the gene matches: 14. CDR1 SQVTM and CDR2 ANQGSEA come from the germline V gene. In DNA form, the CDR3 reads TGCAGCGTTGAAGTGGCAGGCGCGGGGGAGTGGCATGAGCAGTTCTTC. As protein: CSVEVAGAGEWHEQFF.